This T cell receptor (beta chain) is from a study of blood T cells in healthy people across ages. Broader study findings: Total diversity from one million sequenced T cells was likely underestimated. The long-lived group displayed more naive CD4+ cells, plus higher diversity, than the aged donors did.

This CDR3 spans 13 amino acids. Per germline, CDR1 SEHNR and CDR2 FQNEAQ (reference sequence). It was with a sample-barcoded 5' primer and a J-beta primer mix that a second PCR of about 6 to 12 cycles was run. TCRdb independently ran MiXCR on the 5' RACE reads; one entry per CDR3 protein. Seen here are hundreds of thousands of distinct CDR3 sequences, around 30% observed once, and the top ten hold 25% to 35%. This clonotype was recorded a few times. Its antigen is not known. This clonotype originated in an older woman in good health. The chain employs TRBV7-9 and TRBJ2-5; TRBD1 is a possible D gene (5 bases). The tail of the sequence fits TRBJ2-1 better, so the J call may be wrong. Sequencing was carried out using blood. CDR3 DNA: TGTGCCAGCAGCCCATCCAGGGATTACAAGCAGTTCTTC. This codes for CASSPSRDYKQFF.